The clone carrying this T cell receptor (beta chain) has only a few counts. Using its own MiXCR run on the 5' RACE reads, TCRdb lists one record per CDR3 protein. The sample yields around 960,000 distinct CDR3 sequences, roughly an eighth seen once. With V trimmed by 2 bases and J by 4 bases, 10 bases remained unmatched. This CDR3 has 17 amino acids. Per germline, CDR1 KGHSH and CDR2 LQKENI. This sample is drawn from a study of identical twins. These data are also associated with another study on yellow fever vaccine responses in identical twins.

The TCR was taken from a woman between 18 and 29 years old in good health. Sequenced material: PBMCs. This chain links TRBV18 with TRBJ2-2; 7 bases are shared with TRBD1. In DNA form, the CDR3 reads TGTGCCAGCTCACCAAAGGGCACGGGACAGCCCACCGGGGAGCTGTTTTTT. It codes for CASSPKGTGQPTGELFF.